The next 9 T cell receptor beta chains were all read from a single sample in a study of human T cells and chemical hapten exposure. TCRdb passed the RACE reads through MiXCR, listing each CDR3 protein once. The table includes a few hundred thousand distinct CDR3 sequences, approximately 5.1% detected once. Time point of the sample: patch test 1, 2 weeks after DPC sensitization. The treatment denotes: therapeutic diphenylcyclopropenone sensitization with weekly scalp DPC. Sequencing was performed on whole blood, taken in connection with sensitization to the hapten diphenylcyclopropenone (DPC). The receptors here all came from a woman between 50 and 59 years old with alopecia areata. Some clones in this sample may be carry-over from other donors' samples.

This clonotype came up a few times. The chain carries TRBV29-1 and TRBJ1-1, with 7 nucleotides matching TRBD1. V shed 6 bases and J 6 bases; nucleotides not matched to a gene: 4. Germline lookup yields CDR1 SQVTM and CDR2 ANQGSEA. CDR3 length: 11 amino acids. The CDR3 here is CSVQGGPEAFF. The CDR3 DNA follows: TGCAGCGTCCAAGGGGGCCCTGAAGCTTTCTTT. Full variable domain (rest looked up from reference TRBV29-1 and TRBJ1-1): SAVISQKPSRDICQRGTSLTIQCQVDSQVTMMFWYRQQPGQSLTLIATANQGSEATYESGFVIDKFPISRPNLTFSTLTVSNMSPEDSSIYLCSVQGGPEAFFGQGTRLTVV.

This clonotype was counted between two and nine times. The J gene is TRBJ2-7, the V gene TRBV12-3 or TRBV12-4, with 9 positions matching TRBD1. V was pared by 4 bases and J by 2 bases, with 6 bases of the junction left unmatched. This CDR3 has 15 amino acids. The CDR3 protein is CASSYWTGAPYEQYF. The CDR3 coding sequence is TGTGCCAGCAGTTACTGGACAGGGGCCCCCTACGAGCAGTACTTC.

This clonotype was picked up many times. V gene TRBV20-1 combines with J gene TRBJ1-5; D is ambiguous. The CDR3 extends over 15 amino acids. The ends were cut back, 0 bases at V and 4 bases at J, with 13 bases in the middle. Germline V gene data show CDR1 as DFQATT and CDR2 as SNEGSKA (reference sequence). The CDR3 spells CSARDIEDGNQPQHF. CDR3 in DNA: TGCAGTGCTAGAGATATCGAGGACGGAAATCAGCCCCAGCATTTT.

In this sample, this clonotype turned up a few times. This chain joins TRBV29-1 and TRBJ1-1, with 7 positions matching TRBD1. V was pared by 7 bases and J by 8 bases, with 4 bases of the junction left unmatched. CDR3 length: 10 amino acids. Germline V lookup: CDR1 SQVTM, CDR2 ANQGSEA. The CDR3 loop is CSAATGEAFF. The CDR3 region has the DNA TGCAGCGCCGCGACAGGGGAAGCTTTCTTT.

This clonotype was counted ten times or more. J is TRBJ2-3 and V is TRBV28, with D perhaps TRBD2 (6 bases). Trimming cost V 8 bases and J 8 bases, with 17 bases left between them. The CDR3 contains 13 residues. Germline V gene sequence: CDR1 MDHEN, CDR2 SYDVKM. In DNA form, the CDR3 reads TGTGCCAGCCGCGGGCCGGGAGTTAGTACGCAGTATTTT. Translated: CASRGPGVSTQYF.

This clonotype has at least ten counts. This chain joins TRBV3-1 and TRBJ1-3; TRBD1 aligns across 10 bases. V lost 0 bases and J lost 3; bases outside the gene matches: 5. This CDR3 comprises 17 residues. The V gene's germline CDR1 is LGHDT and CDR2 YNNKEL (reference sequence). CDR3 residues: CASSQESTGGFGNTIYF. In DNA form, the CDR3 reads TGTGCCAGCAGCCAAGAATCGACAGGGGGCTTTGGAAACACCATATATTTT.

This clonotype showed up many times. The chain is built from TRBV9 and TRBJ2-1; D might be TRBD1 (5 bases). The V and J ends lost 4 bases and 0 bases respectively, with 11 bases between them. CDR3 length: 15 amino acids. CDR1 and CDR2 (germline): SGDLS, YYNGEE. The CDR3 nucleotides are TGTGCCAGCAGCTTAGGGGAAAACTCCTACAATGAGCAGTTCTTC. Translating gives CASSLGENSYNEQFF.

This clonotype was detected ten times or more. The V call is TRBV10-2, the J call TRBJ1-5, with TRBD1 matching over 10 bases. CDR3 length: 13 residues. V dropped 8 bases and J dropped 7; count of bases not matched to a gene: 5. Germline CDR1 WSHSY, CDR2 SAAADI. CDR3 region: CASWTGGDQPQHF. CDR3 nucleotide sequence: TGCGCCAGCTGGACAGGGGGAGACCAGCCCCAGCATTTT.

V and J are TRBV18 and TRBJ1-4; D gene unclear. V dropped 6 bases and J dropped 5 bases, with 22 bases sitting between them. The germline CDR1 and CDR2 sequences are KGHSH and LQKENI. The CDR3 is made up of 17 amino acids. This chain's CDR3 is CASSHVRLGGENEKLFF. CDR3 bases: TGTGCCAGCTCCCACGTCCGATTGGGAGGCGAGAATGAAAAACTGTTTTTT.